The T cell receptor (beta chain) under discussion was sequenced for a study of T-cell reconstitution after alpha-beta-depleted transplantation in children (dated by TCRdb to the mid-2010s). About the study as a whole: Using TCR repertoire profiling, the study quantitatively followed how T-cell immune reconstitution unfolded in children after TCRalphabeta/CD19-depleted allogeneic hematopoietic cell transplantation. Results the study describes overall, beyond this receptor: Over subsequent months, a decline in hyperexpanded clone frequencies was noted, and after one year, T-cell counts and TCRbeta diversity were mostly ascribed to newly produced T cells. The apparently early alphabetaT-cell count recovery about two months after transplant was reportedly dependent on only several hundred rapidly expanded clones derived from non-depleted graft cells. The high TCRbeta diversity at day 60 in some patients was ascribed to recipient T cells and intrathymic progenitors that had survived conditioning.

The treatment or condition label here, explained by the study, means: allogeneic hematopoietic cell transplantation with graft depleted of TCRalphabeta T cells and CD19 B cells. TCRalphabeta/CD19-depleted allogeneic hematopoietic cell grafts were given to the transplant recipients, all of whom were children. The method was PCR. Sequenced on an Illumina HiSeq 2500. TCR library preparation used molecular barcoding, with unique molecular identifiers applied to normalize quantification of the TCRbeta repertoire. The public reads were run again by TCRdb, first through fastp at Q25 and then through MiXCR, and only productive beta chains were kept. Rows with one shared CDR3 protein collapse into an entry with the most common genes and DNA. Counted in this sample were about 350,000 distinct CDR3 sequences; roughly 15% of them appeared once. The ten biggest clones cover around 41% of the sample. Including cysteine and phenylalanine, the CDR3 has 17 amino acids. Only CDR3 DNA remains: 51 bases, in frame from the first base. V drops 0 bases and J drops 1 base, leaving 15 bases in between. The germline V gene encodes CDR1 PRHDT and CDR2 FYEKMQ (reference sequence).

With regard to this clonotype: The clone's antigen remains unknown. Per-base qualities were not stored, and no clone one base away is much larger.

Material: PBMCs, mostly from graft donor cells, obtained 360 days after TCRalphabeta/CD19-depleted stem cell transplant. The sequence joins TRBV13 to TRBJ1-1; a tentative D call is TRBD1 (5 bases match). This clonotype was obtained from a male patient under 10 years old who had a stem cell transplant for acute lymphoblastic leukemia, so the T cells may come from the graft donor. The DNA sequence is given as TGTGCCAGCAGCTTAGGCCTCGGTAGCAGGGAGAACACTGAAGCTTTCTTT. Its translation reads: CASSLGLGSRENTEAFF.